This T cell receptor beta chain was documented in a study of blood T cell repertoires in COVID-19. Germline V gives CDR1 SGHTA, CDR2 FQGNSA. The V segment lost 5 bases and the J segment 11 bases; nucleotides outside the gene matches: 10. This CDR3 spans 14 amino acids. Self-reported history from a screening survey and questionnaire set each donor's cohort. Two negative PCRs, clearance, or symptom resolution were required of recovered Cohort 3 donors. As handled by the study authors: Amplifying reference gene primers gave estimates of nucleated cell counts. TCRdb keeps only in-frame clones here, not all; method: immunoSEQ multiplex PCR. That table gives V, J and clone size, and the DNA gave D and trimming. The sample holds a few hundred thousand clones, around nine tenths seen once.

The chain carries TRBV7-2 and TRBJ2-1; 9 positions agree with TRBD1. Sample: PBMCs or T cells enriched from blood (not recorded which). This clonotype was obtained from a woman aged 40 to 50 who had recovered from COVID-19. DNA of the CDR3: TGTGCCAGCAGCGACCGGGACAGGGTTGGTAAGCAGTTCTTC. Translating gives CASSDRDRVGKQFF.